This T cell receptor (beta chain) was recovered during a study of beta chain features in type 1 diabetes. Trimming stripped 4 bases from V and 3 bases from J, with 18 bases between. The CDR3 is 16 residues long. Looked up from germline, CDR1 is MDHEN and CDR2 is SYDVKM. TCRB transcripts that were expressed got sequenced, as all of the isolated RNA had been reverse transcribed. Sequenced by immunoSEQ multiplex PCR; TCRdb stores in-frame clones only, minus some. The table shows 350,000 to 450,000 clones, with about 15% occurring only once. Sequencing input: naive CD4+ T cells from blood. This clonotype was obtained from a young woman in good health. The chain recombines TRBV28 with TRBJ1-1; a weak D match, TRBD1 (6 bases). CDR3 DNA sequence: TGTGCCAGCAGTTACGAACAGGGAAGGTGGGACACTGAAGCTTTCTTT. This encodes CASSYEQGRWDTEAFF.